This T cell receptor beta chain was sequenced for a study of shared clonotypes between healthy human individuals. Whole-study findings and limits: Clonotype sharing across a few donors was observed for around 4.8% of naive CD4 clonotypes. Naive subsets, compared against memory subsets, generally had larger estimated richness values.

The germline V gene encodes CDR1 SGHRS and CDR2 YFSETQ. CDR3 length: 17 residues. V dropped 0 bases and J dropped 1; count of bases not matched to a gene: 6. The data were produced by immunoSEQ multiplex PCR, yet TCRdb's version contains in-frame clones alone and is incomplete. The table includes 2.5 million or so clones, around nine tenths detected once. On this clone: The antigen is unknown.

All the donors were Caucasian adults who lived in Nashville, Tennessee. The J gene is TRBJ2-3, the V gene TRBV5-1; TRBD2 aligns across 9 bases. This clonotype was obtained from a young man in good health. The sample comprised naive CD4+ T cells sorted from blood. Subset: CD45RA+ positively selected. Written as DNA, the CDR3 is TGCGCCAGCAGCTTGGGTAATAGCGGGGGCCGCACAGATACGCAGTATTTT. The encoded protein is CASSLGNSGGRTDTQYF.